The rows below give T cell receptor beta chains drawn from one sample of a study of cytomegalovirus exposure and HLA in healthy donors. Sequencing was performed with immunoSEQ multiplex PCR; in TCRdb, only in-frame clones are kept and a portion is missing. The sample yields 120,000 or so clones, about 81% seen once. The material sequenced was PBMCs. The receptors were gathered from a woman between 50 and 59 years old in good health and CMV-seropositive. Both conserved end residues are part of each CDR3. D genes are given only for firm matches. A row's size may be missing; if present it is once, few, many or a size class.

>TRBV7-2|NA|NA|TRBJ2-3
CASSSYRLDTQYF
TGTGCCAGCAGCTCCTACAGGTTAGATACGCAGTATTTT
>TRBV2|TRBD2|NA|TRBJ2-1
CASSVFGTSGTNEQFF
TGTGCCAGCAGTGTGTTCGGGACTAGCGGGACCAATGAGCAGTTCTTC
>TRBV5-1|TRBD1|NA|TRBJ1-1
CASSPNRGLMNTEAFF
TGCGCCAGCAGTCCTAACAGGGGGTTGATGAACACTGAAGCTTTCTTT
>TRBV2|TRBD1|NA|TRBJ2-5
CASSEARAGGVETQYF
TGTGCCAGCAGTGAAGCTCGGGCAGGGGGCGTGGAGACCCAGTACTTC
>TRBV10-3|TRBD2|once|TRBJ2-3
CAISPVAGTTTDTQYF
TGTGCCATCAGTCCGGTAGCGGGCACCACCACAGATACGCAGTATTTT
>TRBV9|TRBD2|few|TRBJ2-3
CASSASGGKAHTQYF
TGTGCCAGCAGTGCCTCGGGGGGGAAAGCTCATACGCAGTATTTT
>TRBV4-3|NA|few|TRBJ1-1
CASSQDWGGSAEAFF
TGCGCCAGCAGCCAAGATTGGGGGGGCAGCGCTGAAGCTTTCTTT
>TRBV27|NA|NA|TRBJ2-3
CASSLFGGTDTQYF
TGTGCCAGCAGTTTATTCGGAGGCACAGATACGCAGTATTTT
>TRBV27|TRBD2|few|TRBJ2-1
CASSSFERGYNEQFF
TGTGCCAGCAGTTCCTTCGAGCGGGGGTACAATGAGCAGTTCTTC
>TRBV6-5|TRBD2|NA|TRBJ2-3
CASSLAGPSTDTQYF
TGTGCCAGCAGTCTAGCGGGGCCCAGCACAGATACGCAGTATTTT
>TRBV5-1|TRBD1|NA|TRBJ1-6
CASSSRTGEHSPLHF
TGCGCCAGCAGCTCCCGGACAGGGGAGCATTCACCCCTCCACTTT
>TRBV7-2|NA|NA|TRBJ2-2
CASSLAGVDTGELFF
TGTGCCAGCAGCTTAGCCGGGGTTGACACCGGAGAGCTGTTTTTT
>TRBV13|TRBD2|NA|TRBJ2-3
CASTRAGEDTQYF
TGTGCCAGCACTCGAGCGGGGGAAGATACGCAGTATTTT
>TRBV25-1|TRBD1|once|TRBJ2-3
CASSPATGVDADTQYF
TGTGCCAGCAGCCCCGCGACAGGGGTGGACGCAGATACGCAGTATTTT
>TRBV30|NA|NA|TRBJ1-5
CAWSLDSNQPRHF
TGTGCCTGGAGTCTTGACAGCAATCAGCCCCGGCATTTT
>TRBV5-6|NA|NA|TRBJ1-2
CASSFTGYGYTF
TGTGCCAGCAGCTTCACAGGCTATGGCTACACCTTC
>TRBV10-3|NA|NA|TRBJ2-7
CAIAGGWGSYEQYF
TGTGCCATCGCAGGGGGGTGGGGCTCCTACGAGCAGTACTTC
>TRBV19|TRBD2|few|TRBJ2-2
CASSGRGNTGELFF
TGTGCCAGTAGCGGGAGGGGTAACACCGGGGAGCTGTTTTTT
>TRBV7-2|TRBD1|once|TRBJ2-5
CASSLVPRGETQYF
TGTGCCAGCAGCTTAGTTCCCAGGGGGGAGACCCAGTACTTC
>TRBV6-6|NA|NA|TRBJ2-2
CASRRLDVGELFF
TGTGCCAGCAGGCGACTAGATGTAGGGGAGCTGTTTTTT
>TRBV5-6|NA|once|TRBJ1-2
CASSYKGLYGYTF
TGTGCCAGCAGCTATAAGGGGTTGTATGGCTACACCTTC
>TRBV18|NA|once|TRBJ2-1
CASSPPGYYNEQFF
TGTGCCAGCTCACCCCCCGGGTATTACAATGAGCAGTTCTTC
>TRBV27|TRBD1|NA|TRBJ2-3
CASSSYRGDTDTQYF
TGTGCCAGCAGTTCCTACAGGGGGGACACAGATACGCAGTATTTT
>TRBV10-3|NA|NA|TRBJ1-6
CAISAGGSYNSPLHF
TGTGCCATCAGTGCCGGGGGCTCCTATAATTCACCCCTCCACTTT
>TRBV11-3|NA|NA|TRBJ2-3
CASSFPGGPADTQYF
TGTGCCAGCAGCTTTCCCGGGGGGCCGGCAGATACGCAGTATTTT